A single sample gave rise to the 10 T cell receptor beta chains below, sequenced in a study of T-cell reconstitution after alpha-beta-depleted transplantation in children. Preparation of the TCRbeta library involved a method that used unique molecular identifiers. MiXCR, run by TCRdb on the PCR reads, gives a single entry per CDR3 protein. The sample holds 780,000 or so distinct CDR3 sequences; roughly 15% are singletons and the top ten take approximately 5%. The sequencing here drew on PBMCs, mostly from graft donor cells, taken 360 days after TCRalphabeta/CD19-depleted stem cell transplant. Receptors were obtained from a male patient younger than 18 who had a stem cell transplant for acute lymphoblastic leukemia, so the T cells may come from the graft donor.

This clonotype was observed many times. The J gene is TRBJ1-2, the V gene TRBV5-1, with 7 bases that match TRBD1. V dropped 0 bases and J dropped 3; count of bases not matched to a gene: 5. This CDR3 comprises 15 residues. CDR1 and CDR2 (germline): SGHRS, YFSETQ. CDR3 coding DNA: TGCGCCAGCAGCTTGGCCTCGACAGGGTACTATGGCTACACCTTC. Residues: CASSLASTGYYGYTF.

In this sample, this clonotype turned up a few times. V and J are TRBV29-1 and TRBJ2-1, with D tentatively TRBD1 or TRBD2 (7 bases each). This CDR3 region has 14 residues. V lost 6 bases and J lost 4, with 16 bases in between. Germline V gene lookup returns CDR1 SQVTM and CDR2 ANQGSEA. The CDR3, as DNA: TGCAGCGTACAGGGGAGGGGGATTTACAATGAGCAGTTCTTC. Protein: CSVQGRGIYNEQFF.

The rearrangement links TRBV5-1 to TRBJ2-7; D not resolved. The germline V gene has CDR1 SGHRS and CDR2 YFSETQ. The CDR3 contains 14 residues. Trimming took 3 bases from V and 4 from J, leaving 14 bases between them. CDR3 bases: TGCGCCAGCAGCTCCTACCATGGCGAATACGAGCAGTACTTC. This sequence encodes CASSSYHGEYEQYF.

This clonotype has only a few counts. This chain joins TRBV5-1 and TRBJ2-2; D is uncertain. V was pared by 5 bases and J by 6 bases, with 14 bases between. This CDR3 is built from 14 residues. CDR1 and CDR2 from the germline V gene are SGHRS and YFSETQ. The CDR3 DNA is TGCGCCAGCAGTCCATCCCCCGCTTCCGGGGAGCTGTTTTTT. Amino acids: CASSPSPASGELFF.

The chain combines TRBV2 with TRBJ2-2, with D uncertain. The length of the CDR3 is 17 residues. V lost 5 bases and J 0 bases, leaving 16 bases between the germline ends. The germline V gene encodes CDR1 SNHLY and CDR2 FYNNEI. Here the CDR3 reads CASSRAETIANTGELFF. CDR3 nucleotides: TGTGCCAGCAGTCGGGCTGAAACCATCGCGAACACCGGGGAGCTGTTTTTT.

The V and J genes are TRBV5-1 and TRBJ2-1, with 10 positions matching TRBD2. The ends lost 4 bases at V and 1 base at J; junction bases unmatched: 17. Germline assignment: CDR1 SGHRS and CDR2 YFSETQ. The CDR3 sequence is 20 residues long. The CDR3 DNA is TGCGCCAGCAGCCCTGTTGGACTAGCGGCGACTTTAGGTTCCTACAATGAGCAGTTCTTC. Translated, it gives CASSPVGLAATLGSYNEQFF.

This clonotype has just a few counts. The chain combines TRBV13 with TRBJ2-1; D is unclear. This CDR3 has 11 residues. The germline V gene has CDR1 PRHDT and CDR2 FYEKMQ (reference sequence). Trimming removed 1 base from V and 10 bases from J, with 5 bases in between. This CDR3 reads CASSLEWEQFF. The DNA for the CDR3 is TGTGCCAGCAGCTTAGAGTGGGAGCAGTTCTTC.

V and J are TRBV13 and TRBJ2-7; D gene ambiguous. V was shortened by 5 bases and J by 2 bases, with 4 bases between the two germline ends. Germline lookup yields CDR1 PRHDT and CDR2 FYEKMQ (reference sequence). CDR3 length equals 11 residues. CDR3 nucleotide sequence: TGTGCCAGCAGCAATGCCTACGAGCAGTACTTC. Translation: CASSNAYEQYF.

This clonotype appeared many times. The chain carries TRBV7-2 and TRBJ2-2, with 7 bases fitting TRBD2. Germline-derived CDR1 and CDR2 are SGHTA and FQGNSA. J gave up 0 bases and V 4 bases, and 5 bases lay outside the gene matches. The CDR3 totals 16 residues. CDR3 nucleotide sequence: TGTGCCAGCAGCTCGCGACTAGCTGCGAACACCGGGGAGCTGTTTTTT. This codes for CASSSRLAANTGELFF.

The chain recombines TRBV7-3 with TRBJ2-1, with 11 bases matching TRBD2. Germline loops: CDR1 SGHTA, CDR2 FQGTGA. With V trimmed by 5 bases and J by 9 bases, 9 bases remained unmatched. The CDR3 spans 15 residues. The CDR3 sequence: CASSHTSGGAGEQFF. CDR3 coding DNA: TGTGCCAGCAGCCACACTAGCGGGGGTGCGGGTGAGCAGTTCTTC. Complete variable domain (other parts from reference TRBV7-3 and TRBJ2-1): GAGVSQTPSNKVTEKGKYVELRCDPISGHTALYWYRQSLGQGPEFLIYFQGTGAADDSGLPNDRFFAVRPEGSVSTLKIQRTERGDSAVYLCASSHTSGGAGEQFFGPGTRLTVL.